This paragraph covers one TCR beta chain sequence. Trimming removed 2 bases from V and 7 bases from J, with 21 bases in between. Looked up from germline, CDR1 is MGHRA and CDR2 is YSYEKL. CDR3 length: 16 residues. This table comes from immunoSEQ multiplex PCR, and its TCRdb copy is limited to in-frame clones, with some not included. The data contain 30,000 to 45,000 clones, 80% to 95% of them singletons. The sample is drawn from a study of T cell changes during pregnancy in multiple sclerosis. The rearrangement joins TRBV4-1 to TRBJ2-7, with a tentative D call TRBD2 (6 bases). This receptor was obtained from a female donor with multiple sclerosis, enrolled in a pregnancy study. Sequences were derived from CD8+ T cells from peripheral blood mononuclear cells, sampled in the first trimester of pregnancy. The CDR3 nucleotides are TGCGCCAGCAGCCAATTTGAGGCGGGGCGAGAGGATGAGCAGTACTTC. As protein: CASSQFEAGREDEQYF.